The 30 T cell receptor beta chains below were found in one sample sequenced in a study of low-dose radiotherapy and immunotherapy resistance in tumors. First-strand cDNA used TRAV- and TRBV-specific primers, covering alpha and beta chains. TCR amplification ran 15 to 25 PCR cycles using constant-region and V-primer adapter primers. TCRdb reanalysed the reads using MiXCR and keeps one entry per CDR3 protein. Counted here are about 11,000 distinct CDR3 sequences, 50% to 65% occurring once; the ten biggest clones make up more than 8%. Receptor source: a human donor with advanced metastatic prostate, ovarian, gallbladder or colorectal cancer (not recorded which). This table probably holds off-target reads from a library built for another chain.

In its sample, this clonotype was seen a few times. V usage is TRBV7-6 and J usage is TRBJ2-2, with no clear D. V lost 5 bases and J lost 0, with 4 bases in between. CDR1 and CDR2 from the germline V gene are SGHVS and FNYEAQ. The CDR3 runs 13 residues. The CDR3 protein is CASSAANTGELFF. The DNA of the CDR3 is TGTGCCAGCAGCGCTGCGAACACCGGGGAGCTGTTTTTT.

The V and J genes are TRBV28 and TRBJ2-7; 7 bases align to TRBD2. Germline lookup yields CDR1 MDHEN and CDR2 SYDVKM. The CDR3 loop spans 15 amino acids. V trimming: 2 bases; J trimming: 0 bases; junction bases outside the gene matches: 4. In nucleotides, the CDR3 is TGTGCCAGCAGTTTAGCGGGAGAGGGCTCCTACGAGCAGTACTTC. This sequence encodes CASSLAGEGSYEQYF.

This chain joins TRBV5-1 and TRBJ2-7, with TRBD2 matching over 8 bases. V was clipped by 3 bases and J by 0 bases; unmatched bases: 14. This CDR3 has 18 residues. Germline CDR1 SGHRS, CDR2 YFSETQ. The chain's CDR3 is CASSWERAGARRSYEQYF. The CDR3 DNA is TGCGCCAGCAGCTGGGAAAGAGCGGGGGCCCGACGCTCCTACGAGCAGTACTTC.

This chain connects TRBV4-1 to TRBJ1-2; D is undetermined. The V gene's germline CDR1 is MGHRA and CDR2 YSYEKL. Trimming took 2 bases from V and 2 from J, leaving 9 bases between them. The CDR3 sequence is 14 residues long. In DNA, the CDR3 is TGCGCCAGCAGCCAAAATATGGGGAACTATGGCTACACCTTC. It translates to CASSQNMGNYGYTF.

This clonotype was observed a few times. The chain recombines TRBV28 with TRBJ2-1, with 8 bases fitting TRBD1. Germline V gene data show CDR1 as MDHEN and CDR2 as SYDVKM. This CDR3 has 16 amino acids. J gave up 3 bases and V 4 bases, and 8 bases lay outside the gene matches. CDR3 region: CASSSLPGQVYNEQFF. The CDR3 nucleotides are TGTGCCAGCAGTTCATTGCCGGGACAGGTCTACAATGAGCAGTTCTTC.

The V and J genes are TRBV5-1 and TRBJ2-2; D uncertain. The V gene lost 0 bases and the J gene lost 7 bases, with 7 bases spanning the gap. Per germline, CDR1 SGHRS and CDR2 YFSETQ. The length of the CDR3 is 13 residues. CDR3 region: CASSLVSGGELFF. Here the CDR3 DNA reads TGCGCCAGCAGCTTGGTTTCCGGCGGGGAGCTGTTTTTT.

The chain couples TRBV28 to TRBJ2-7, with D tentatively TRBD2 (6 bases). The germline V gene encodes CDR1 MDHEN and CDR2 SYDVKM. The CDR3 contains 15 residues. Trimming shortened V by 6 bases and J by 2 bases, and 17 bases separated the two germline ends. DNA for the CDR3: TGTGCCAGCAGACCCCAGATGGGCGGGACCTACGAGCAGTACTTC. This gives the protein CASRPQMGGTYEQYF.

The rearrangement joins TRBV18 to TRBJ2-5; unclear D gene. The CDR3 has 13 amino acids. The ends were cut back, 3 bases at V and 1 base at J, with 6 bases in the middle. From germline, CDR1 is KGHSH and CDR2 LQKENI. The CDR3 DNA sequence: TGTGCCAGCTCACCCCCCTCCCAAGAGACCCAGTACTTC. It yields the protein CASSPPSQETQYF.

In its sample, this clonotype was seen a few times. The chain combines TRBV28 with TRBJ2-3; 7 nucleotides agree with TRBD2. CDR3 length: 14 amino acids. The germline gives CDR1 MDHEN, CDR2 SYDVKM. The J segment lost 2 bases and the V segment lost 5 bases, leaving 4 bases of the junction unmatched. The CDR3 loop is CASSEAGFTDTQYF. The CDR3 DNA sequence: TGTGCCAGCAGTGAAGCGGGATTCACAGATACGCAGTATTTT.

The rearrangement uses TRBV29-1 and TRBJ2-3; D perhaps matches TRBD2 (5 bases). Germline V CDR1 and CDR2: SQVTM, ANQGSEA. This CDR3 comprises 16 residues. Trimming pared 8 bases from V and 2 bases from J, leaving 23 bases between. The CDR3 sequence: CSTEGRGKSLTDTQYF. For the CDR3, the DNA is TGCAGCACCGAGGGTCGGGGAAAGTCCCTCACAGATACGCAGTATTTT.

This rearrangement joins TRBV3-1 to TRBJ2-7, with TRBD1 matching over 8 bases. The CDR3 has 14 residues. Trimming at V came to 5 bases and at J to 2 bases, leaving 5 bases not matched to a gene. In germline, CDR1 is LGHDT, CDR2 YNNKEL (reference sequence). CDR3 amino acids: CASSFGTGPYEQYF. CDR3 bases: TGTGCCAGCAGCTTCGGGACAGGACCCTACGAGCAGTACTTC.

The chain combines TRBV19 with TRBJ2-1, with D perhaps matching TRBD1 or TRBD2 (5 bases each). The germline V gene encodes CDR1 LNHDA and CDR2 SQIVND (reference sequence). V lost 5 bases and J lost 8, with 34 bases in between. CDR3 length equals 20 residues. The CDR3 DNA is TGTGCCAGTAGTCCCCAAACGCGAACCCGGGACGTCGTCCTTTACGATGAGCAGTTCTTC. Translating gives CASSPQTRTRDVVLYDEQFF.

The CDR3 bases are TGTGCCAGCAGTTACTCGGACAGGGGCTACGAGCAGTACTTC. It translates to CASSYSDRGYEQYF. The chain combines TRBV6-8 with TRBJ2-7; 9 bases agree with TRBD1. The germline V gene encodes CDR1 MNHGY and CDR2 SAAAGT. The CDR3 spans 14 residues. V trimming: 0 bases; J trimming: 3 bases; junction bases outside the gene matches: 0.

This clonotype has only one observation. The rearrangement uses TRBV25-1 and TRBJ2-1, with 8 bases aligning to TRBD2. J was trimmed by 0 bases and V by 0 bases; bases with no gene match: 4. Germline V gene lookup returns CDR1 MGHDK and CDR2 SYGVNS. This CDR3 spans 17 amino acids. CDR3 region: CASSEYGGGSSYNEQFF. CDR3 DNA: TGTGCCAGCAGTGAATACGGGGGGGGGAGCTCCTACAATGAGCAGTTCTTC.

The chain combines TRBV6-8 with TRBJ1-4; D unresolved. Trimming took 0 bases from V and 8 from J, leaving 7 bases between them. In germline, CDR1 is MNHGY, CDR2 SAAAGT. This CDR3 is built from 13 residues. CDR3 sequence reads: CASSYSSWEKLFF. DNA of the CDR3: TGTGCCAGCAGTTACTCGAGCTGGGAAAAACTGTTTTTT.

The chain uses TRBV28 and TRBJ2-7, with 7 bases fitting TRBD2. Germline CDR1 MDHEN, CDR2 SYDVKM. The V segment lost 1 base and the J segment 3 bases; nucleotides outside the gene matches: 9. The CDR3 contains 16 residues. The CDR3 sequence is CASSLSSLGGSYEQYF. CDR3 nucleotide sequence: TGTGCCAGCAGTTTATCAAGTCTTGGCGGGAGCTACGAGCAGTACTTC.

There are a few counts of this clonotype. The chain couples TRBV5-1 to TRBJ2-1; D gene uncertain. CDR1 is SGHRS and CDR2 is YFSETQ in the germline V gene. The ends were cut back, 0 bases at V and 3 bases at J, with 7 bases in the middle. The CDR3 contains 14 residues. CDR3 loop: CASSLVWGYNEQFF. The CDR3 DNA is TGCGCCAGCAGCTTGGTGTGGGGCTACAATGAGCAGTTCTTC.

This clonotype was recorded a few times. The CDR3 loop reads CASSAGFSGNTIYF. In DNA, the CDR3 is TGTGCCAGCAGCGCAGGATTCTCTGGAAACACCATATATTTT. This chain links TRBV7-2 with TRBJ1-3; no clear D gene. Trimming pared 5 bases from V and 0 bases from J, leaving 8 bases between. The germline CDR1 and CDR2 sequences are SGHTA and FQGNSA. The CDR3 is 14 amino acids.

Of note for this clonotype: Germline and junction disagree at one end, which may indicate a read error. The chain couples TRBV18 to TRBJ1-2; 10 positions match TRBD1. CDR3 length equals 15 residues. Germline V gives CDR1 KGHSH, CDR2 LQKENI. The CDR3 nucleotides read TGTGCCAGCTCAACTGGACAGGGGGACAGCTATGGCTGCACCTTC. Translating gives CASSTGQGDSYGCTF.

There are a few counts of this clonotype. The rearrangement links TRBV5-5 to TRBJ2-1; tentatively, D is TRBD2 (6 bases). This CDR3 comprises 15 residues. V dropped 5 bases and J dropped 0 bases, with 12 bases sitting between them. Germline-derived CDR1 and CDR2 are SGHKS and YYEKEE (reference sequence). The CDR3 bases are TGTGCCAGCAGGATCGACGGGAGCTCCTACAATGAGCAGTTCTTC. Protein product: CASRIDGSSYNEQFF.

V is TRBV28 and J is TRBJ1-1; D perhaps matches TRBD1 (5 bases). The CDR3 is made up of 15 amino acids. CDR1 is MDHEN and CDR2 is SYDVKM in the germline V gene. V dropped 2 bases and J dropped 0 bases, with 10 bases sitting between them. CDR3 residues: CASSLGRQMNTEAFF. CDR3 bases: TGTGCCAGCAGTTTAGGGAGACAGATGAACACTGAAGCTTTCTTT.

The chain uses TRBV2 and TRBJ2-1, with D possibly called TRBD1 or TRBD2 (6 bases each). This CDR3 comprises 13 residues. Germline loops: CDR1 SNHLY, CDR2 FYNNEI. V dropped 3 bases and J dropped 8 bases, with 11 bases sitting between them. CDR3 protein: CASSEAGEDEQFF. The CDR3 DNA reads TGTGCCAGCAGTGAGGCAGGGGAGGATGAGCAGTTCTTC.

The V and J genes are TRBV12-3 or TRBV12-4 and TRBJ1-1; D gene ambiguous. This CDR3 is 14 amino acids long. The V gene lost 6 bases and the J gene lost 1 base, with 12 bases spanning the gap. CDR3 sequence: CASSLISGNTEAFF. CDR3 in DNA: TGTGCCAGCAGCCTTATATCCGGGAACACTGAAGCTTTCTTT.

The genes are TRBV7-2 and TRBJ1-2, with a weak D call TRBD1 (5 bases). This CDR3 is 15 amino acids long. Trimming stripped 1 base from V and 4 bases from J, with 13 bases between. Germline-derived CDR1 and CDR2 are SGHTA and FQGNSA. The chain's CDR3 is CASSLVTEGSYGYTF. In DNA, the CDR3 is TGTGCCAGCAGCTTAGTAACAGAGGGGAGCTATGGCTACACCTTC.

CDR3 nucleotides: TGTGCCTTCAGACGAGCCGGAGGGGTCGAGCAGTACTTC. Translation gives CAFRRAGGVEQYF. The chain couples TRBV30 to TRBJ2-7; perhaps TRBD2 as D (6 bases). The CDR3 covers 13 residues. The V end was cut by 7 bases, the J end by 6 bases, with 19 bases between. Germline V gene sequence: CDR1 GTSNPN, CDR2 SVGIG (reference sequence).

This clonotype was detected only a few times. V and J are TRBV5-1 and TRBJ1-6; 8 bases are shared with TRBD1. This CDR3 is built from 14 residues. After removal of 4 bases from V and 9 bases from J, the junction contained 6 bases not matched to a gene. CDR1 and CDR2 from the germline V gene are SGHRS and YFSETQ. CDR3 in DNA: TGCGCCAGCAGCCCGGGACAGGCAGTTTCACCCCTCCACTTT. It specifies CASSPGQAVSPLHF. The entire variable domain, with the rest obtained from reference TRBV5-1 and TRBJ1-6, is as follows: KAGVTQTPRYLIKTRGQQVTLSCSPISGHRSVSWYQQTPGQGLQFLFEYFSETQRNKGNFPGRFSGRQFSNSRSEMNVSTLELGDSALYLCASSPGQAVSPLHFGNGTRLTVT.

The chain carries TRBV28 and TRBJ2-7; 7 bases fit TRBD2. The CDR3 loop spans 16 amino acids. J gave up 2 bases and V 4 bases, and 11 bases lay outside the gene matches. The germline V gene has CDR1 MDHEN and CDR2 SYDVKM. CDR3 nucleotides: TGTGCCAGCAGTTCCCCGGGCAGCGGGGCTACCTACGAGCAGTACTTC. Amino acids: CASSSPGSGATYEQYF.

V gene TRBV30 combines with J gene TRBJ1-4; D is perhaps TRBD1 (5 bases). Germline CDR1 GTSNPN, CDR2 SVGIG (reference sequence). The germline V and J ends were trimmed by 1 base and 0 bases, with 12 bases remaining between them. The CDR3 is 16 amino acids. The CDR3 region is CAWSDRLGATNEKLFF. The DNA of the CDR3 is TGTGCCTGGAGTGACAGGCTGGGGGCAACTAATGAAAAACTGTTTTTT. The variable domain in full, with the rest retrieved from reference TRBV30 and TRBJ1-4, is SQTIHQWPATLVQPVGSPLSLECTVEGTSNPNLYWYRQAAGRGLQLLFYSVGIGQISSEVPQNLSASRPQDRQFILSSKKLLLSDSGFYLCAWSDRLGATNEKLFFGSGTQLSVL.

The chain uses TRBV20-1 and TRBJ2-5, with 10 bases identical to TRBD2. The CDR3 spans 14 residues. Germline-derived CDR1 and CDR2 are DFQATT and SNEGSKA (reference sequence). The V and J ends lost 5 bases and 3 bases, in that order; junction bases with no gene match: 6. The CDR3 DNA reads TGCAGTGCTCTGGGACTAGCGAACAAAGAGACCCAGTACTTC. Residues: CSALGLANKETQYF.

The genes are TRBV9 and TRBJ2-5; D gene ambiguous. Between the trimmed V and J ends, which lost 4 bases and 5 bases, there was a span of 9 bases. The CDR3 is 12 amino acids. Germline V gene lookup returns CDR1 SGDLS and CDR2 YYNGEE. The CDR3 DNA follows: TGTGCCAGCAGCCCTGCTGGGGAGACCCAGTACTTC. It is translated as CASSPAGETQYF.